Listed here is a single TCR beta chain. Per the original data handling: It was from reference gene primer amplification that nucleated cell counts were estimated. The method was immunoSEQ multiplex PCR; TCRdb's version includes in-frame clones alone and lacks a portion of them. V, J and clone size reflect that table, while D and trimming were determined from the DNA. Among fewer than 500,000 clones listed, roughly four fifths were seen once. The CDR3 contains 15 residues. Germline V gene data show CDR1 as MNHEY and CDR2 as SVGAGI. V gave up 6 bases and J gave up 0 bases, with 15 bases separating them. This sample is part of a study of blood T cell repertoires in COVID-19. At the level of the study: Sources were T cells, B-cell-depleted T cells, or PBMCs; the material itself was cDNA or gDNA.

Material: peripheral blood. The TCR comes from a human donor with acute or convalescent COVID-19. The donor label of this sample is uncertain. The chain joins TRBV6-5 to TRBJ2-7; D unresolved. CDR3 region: CASRGAQANSYEQYF. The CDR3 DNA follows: TGTGCCAGCAGGGGCGCCCAGGCCAACTCCTACGAGCAGTACTTC.